The clone carrying this T cell receptor beta chain was detected a few times. Here immunoSEQ multiplex PCR was the method, and the copy in TCRdb shows in-frame clones only, minus some. The table has 100,000 to 150,000 clones, 88% seen once. The CDR3 has 13 residues. The V and J ends lost 4 bases and 5 bases respectively, with 12 bases between them. Germline values: CDR1 MGHRA, CDR2 YSYEKL. These data come from a study of cytomegalovirus exposure and HLA in healthy donors. Sequenced input: PBMCs. V usage is TRBV4-1 and J usage is TRBJ2-7, with D perhaps TRBD2 (6 bases). This sequence was found in a man aged 30-40 years in good health and CMV-seronegative. Here the CDR3 DNA reads TGCGCCAGCAGCCCGGACTACCGTGACGAGCAGTACTTC. Protein sequence: CASSPDYRDEQYF.